This TCR beta chain was observed in a study of PD-L1 blockade in urothelial cancer (dated by TCRdb to the late 2010s). With regard to the full study: All patients started therapy around 2014 and received atezolizumab 1,200 mg intravenously every 3 weeks. Pretreatment tumor samples, along with matched peripheral blood serially collected before and after atezolizumab treatment, were subjected to TCR sequencing. Blood samples yielded a median of roughly 150,000 T cells and more than 80,000 unique TCRs, with median clonality 0.080. Patients had an ECOG performance status of 0 or 1 and had received between 0 and 3 prior chemotherapy regimens. About 90% of the roughly 29 patients were identified as males with urothelial cancer of bladder origin, and a prior smoking history was reported by 18 of 29 patients. Durable clinical benefit was defined as progression-free survival longer than 6 months, and TCR features were also tested against progression-free and overall survival. Blood samples were analyzed at 3 weeks after treatment start (second dose) and at 6 weeks after treatment start. Pretreatment blood TCR-seq was available for 27 to 30 patients, at least one posttreatment blood collection was obtained for some 25 patients, and tumor TCR-seq was available for some 25 patients. In the same patients who had TCR sequencing, pretreatment tumors also underwent whole exome sequencing and RNA sequencing. Somatic, immune and clinical correlates of response to PD-L1 blockade with atezolizumab in urothelial cancer were the focus of an exploratory multi-omic analysis. Eight to ten patients achieved durable clinical benefit and some 21 did not. What the study reported, not specific to this receptor: A pretreatment peripheral blood TCR clonality below the median was linked to improved progression-free and overall survival. Because the sample size was small (n of about 29) and many exploratory analyses were performed, the results are intended to be hypothesis-generating. At 3 weeks after the start of treatment, tumor-associated TCR clones in peripheral blood had expanded more in patients with durable benefit (n ≈ 23, p = 0.022).

The cysteine opens and the phenylalanine closes a CDR3 of 15 amino acids. Just CDR3 DNA is preserved here, 45 bases in frame from base 1. V has 5 bases trimmed and J has 2 bases trimmed; junction bases matching no gene number 3. Based on the germline V gene, the CDR1 and CDR2 sequences are SGHAT and FQNNGV. Interpreted using the paper, the time point label stands for: pretreatment peripheral blood. A cohort of about 30 patients with locally advanced or metastatic urothelial carcinoma, treated at Memorial Sloan Kettering on a trial protocol, was included. Peripheral blood mononuclear cells were collected pretreatment and during treatment, with between 1 and 8 total time points per patient. The Qiagen DNeasy Blood extraction kit was used to purify genomic DNA from total PBMCs and tumor samples. PBMCs were collected pretreatment and during treatment, and were isolated and stored as previously described.

Each PCR received spiked-in synthetic TCR analog templates so that absolute template abundance could be estimated from read counts. The immunoSEQ assay was used to amplify TCRbeta CDR3 regions from genomic DNA with bias-controlled V and J gene primers. Sequencing of rearranged TCRbeta segments was performed at approximately 20X coverage. The authors' analysis ran thus. Clustering was used to correct sequencing errors, and CDR3s were annotated against IMGT to assign V, D and J genes. Downstream analyses used only productive TCRbeta rearrangements, leaving out any out-of-frame or stop-codon sequences. Clonality was calculated as one minus the Shannon entropy normalized by the log of the number of unique productive sequences. Fisher's exact test with Benjamini-Hochberg correction, at a threshold of adjusted p below 0.01, was used to find clones that differed between time points or between blood and tumor. Imported from immuneACCESS, the table was reduced by TCRdb to in-frame sequences with V and J called. These copies leave out some clones; in studies compared against another copy, an unresolved V gene accounts for under half, and the cause of the remainder is not known. That table furnishes V, J and clone size, whereas the DNA furnished D and trimming. Present in this sample are approximately 45,000 clones, around four fifths of which were seen just once. Together, the top ten hold 1.5% to 2% of the sample.

Notes on this clone: No antigen is known for it. One base away there is no much larger clone; base qualities are not given.

This clonotype was obtained from a middle-aged man with urothelial cancer. The chain is assembled from TRBV11-2 and TRBJ2-5, and 12 junction bases match TRBD2. The sequences come from PBMCs, collected around atezolizumab (anti-PD-L1) treatment. The DNA sequence is given as TGTGCCAGCAGCCCTGGACTAGCGGGGCAAGAGACCCAGTACTTC. Its translation is CASSPGLAGQETQYF.